The 21 T cell receptor beta chains below come from one sample, sequenced in a study of cytomegalovirus exposure and HLA in healthy donors. The protocol was immunoSEQ multiplex PCR, while the TCRdb copy is restricted to in-frame clones and leaves out a portion. The sample holds roughly 90,000 clones, 85% seen once. Sample: PBMCs. The receptor set was obtained from a man younger than 35 in good health and CMV-seropositive.

This rearrangement joins TRBV27 to TRBJ1-2; D gene ambiguous. Trimming left V 5 bases short and J 4 bases short, with 11 bases between. Germline V gives CDR1 MNHEY, CDR2 SMNVEV (reference sequence). CDR3 length: 13 residues. This CDR3 is CASSRVVGYGYTF. CDR3 in DNA: TGTGCCAGCAGTCGCGTGGTTGGCTATGGCTACACCTTC.

The chain employs TRBV30 and TRBJ2-4; 7 bases are shared with TRBD1. Germline CDR1 reads GTSNPN; CDR2 reads SVGIG (reference sequence). The V gene end was trimmed by 3 bases and the J gene end by 6 bases; junction bases not matched to a gene: 8. The CDR3 loop spans 14 amino acids. The CDR3 loop reads CAWSALGTANIQYF. CDR3 coding DNA: TGTGCCTGGAGCGCCCTGGGGACAGCAAACATTCAGTACTTC.

The gene calls are TRBV6-1 and TRBJ1-4; D might be TRBD1 (6 bases). The length of the CDR3 is 13 residues. V was pared by 8 bases and J by 7 bases, with 14 bases between. The V gene's germline CDR1 is MNHNS and CDR2 SASEGT. The CDR3 reads CASPGHPLEKLFF. CDR3 nucleotide sequence: TGTGCCAGCCCGGGACACCCCCTTGAAAAACTGTTTTTT.

This clone was seen more than once but under ten times. The chain uses TRBV2 and TRBJ2-1; 13 positions agree with TRBD2. The germline V gene encodes CDR1 SNHLY and CDR2 FYNNEI. The CDR3 has 16 residues. V shed 5 bases, J shed 12 bases, and the junction held 13 bases outside the gene matches. DNA for the CDR3: TGTGCCAGCAGTTTAGATGGACTAGCGGGAGATGGTTGGCAGTTCTTC. As protein: CASSLDGLAGDGWQFF.

This clone was counted a single time. Distinct nucleotide sequences in the sample also encode this CDR3. This rearrangement joins TRBV29-1 to TRBJ1-1, with TRBD1 matching 7 bases. The V gene's germline CDR1 is SQVTM and CDR2 ANQGSEA. CDR3 size: 13 residues. The V gene end was trimmed by 6 bases and the J gene end by 0 bases; junction bases not matched to a gene: 4. CDR3: CSVGDRLNTEAFF. The CDR3 coding sequence is TGCAGCGTGGGGGACAGACTGAACACTGAAGCTTTCTTT.

This clone was seen a few times. The chain links TRBV6-5 to TRBJ2-1; D is uncertain. The germline CDR1 and CDR2 sequences are MNHEY and SVGAGI. The CDR3 extends over 12 amino acids. Between the trimmed V and J ends, which lost 11 bases and 6 bases, there was a span of 14 bases. For the CDR3, the DNA is TGTGCCGCCCAGTCCGTACCCAATGAGCAGTTCTTC. This sequence encodes CAAQSVPNEQFF.

The chain employs TRBV27 and TRBJ2-5, with 9 bases matching TRBD2. Trimming removed 2 bases from V and 5 bases from J; junction bases left unmatched: 6. Germline-derived CDR1 and CDR2 are MNHEY and SMNVEV (reference sequence). The length of the CDR3 is 15 residues. The CDR3 here is CASSLVGLAFETQYF. CDR3 nucleotides: TGTGCCAGCAGTTTAGTGGGACTAGCCTTTGAGACCCAGTACTTC.

V usage is TRBV5-1 and J usage is TRBJ1-1; 9 bases line up with TRBD1. Looked up from germline, CDR1 is SGHRS and CDR2 is YFSETQ. J was trimmed by 6 bases and V by 5 bases; bases with no gene match: 5. The CDR3 consists of 13 residues. The CDR3 spells CASSLTGGPEAFF. The CDR3 region has the DNA TGCGCCAGCAGTTTGACAGGGGGACCTGAAGCTTTCTTT.

V is TRBV27 and J is TRBJ1-1; a possible D gene is TRBD1 (6 bases). The CDR3 extends over 14 amino acids. V was trimmed by 5 bases and J by 4 bases, leaving 14 bases between them. Germline V gives CDR1 MNHEY, CDR2 SMNVEV (reference sequence). Here the CDR3 DNA reads TGTGCCAGCAGTGTCCCGGGACACCTCACTGAAGCTTTCTTT. This sequence encodes CASSVPGHLTEAFF.

The chain is built from TRBV28 and TRBJ2-7; possibly TRBD2 for D (6 bases). CDR3 size: 15 residues. The germline CDR1 and CDR2 sequences are MDHEN and SYDVKM. V lost 4 bases and J lost 0, with 13 bases in between. CDR3 amino acids: CASSSSGVSSYEQYF. The CDR3 DNA follows: TGTGCCAGCAGTTCCTCGGGGGTAAGCTCCTACGAGCAGTACTTC. Based on the CDR3 plus reference TRBV28 and TRBJ2-7, the full variable domain is DVKVTQSSRYLVKRTGEKVFLECVQDMDHENMFWYRQDPGLGLRLIYFSYDVKMKEKGDIPEGYSVSREKKERFSLILESASTNQTSMYLCASSSSGVSSYEQYFGPGTRLTVT.

The J gene is TRBJ2-7, the V gene TRBV14; possible D gene TRBD1, 5 bases. The CDR3 length is 13 residues. Trimming took 1 base from V and 6 from J, leaving 10 bases between them. Germline V gene data show CDR1 as SGHDN and CDR2 as FVKESK. CDR3: CASSQARVGEQYF. CDR3 sequence (DNA): TGTGCCAGCAGCCAAGCCAGGGTTGGCGAGCAGTACTTC.

This clone occurred a few times. This rearrangement joins TRBV6-5 to TRBJ2-7; possibly TRBD1 for D (5 bases). CDR1 is MNHEY, CDR2 SVGAGI, per germline. V was trimmed by 6 bases and J by 1 base, leaving 10 bases between them. The CDR3 totals 13 residues. CDR3 sequence (DNA): TGTGCCAGCAGGAAAGGGGCGTCCTACGAGCAGTACTTC. It translates to CASRKGASYEQYF.

For the CDR3, the DNA is TGTGCCAGCAAATCCAGCGGGAATGGGTACGAGCAGTACGTC. This gives the protein CASKSSGNGYEQYV. The chain carries TRBV27 and TRBJ2-7; 7 bases fit TRBD2. The V gene end was trimmed by 7 bases and the J gene end by 4 bases; junction bases not matched to a gene: 10. Germline loops: CDR1 MNHEY, CDR2 SMNVEV (reference sequence). This CDR3 is built from 14 residues.

V usage is TRBV28 and J usage is TRBJ2-7, with D possibly TRBD2 on 7 matching bases. Trimming shortened V by 5 bases and J by 0 bases, and 14 bases separated the two germline ends. This CDR3 has 15 amino acids. CDR1 is MDHEN and CDR2 is SYDVKM in the germline V gene. The CDR3 reads CASSVSGEGSYEQYF. The CDR3 DNA sequence: TGTGCCAGCAGTGTCTCAGGGGAGGGCTCCTACGAGCAGTACTTC.

This chain joins TRBV19 and TRBJ1-5; 9 bases are a match to TRBD1. This CDR3 contains 17 residues. Per the germline V gene, CDR1 is LNHDA and CDR2 is SQIVND (reference sequence). The V segment lost 4 bases and the J segment 5 bases; nucleotides outside the gene matches: 12. The CDR3 protein is CASSTRPDRGQYQPQHF. For the CDR3, the DNA is TGTGCCAGTAGTACAAGACCGGACAGGGGTCAGTATCAGCCCCAGCATTTT. Variable domain in full (rest from reference TRBV19 and TRBJ1-5): DGGITQSPKYLFRKEGQNVTLSCEQNLNHDAMYWYRQDPGQGLRLIYYSQIVNDFQKGDIAEGYSVSREKKESFPLTVTSAQKNPTAFYLCASSTRPDRGQYQPQHFGDGTRLSIL.

V and J are TRBV10-2 and TRBJ2-5; 8 nucleotides align to TRBD2. The CDR3 consists of 14 residues. The junction had 4 bases not matched to a gene; V was cut back by 5 bases and J by 2 bases. From germline, CDR1 is WSHSY and CDR2 SAAADI. This CDR3 is CASSSGGGQETQYF. CDR3 DNA: TGCGCCAGCAGTTCGGGAGGGGGTCAAGAGACCCAGTACTTC.

The chain has TRBV7-7 and TRBJ2-3, with 7 bases aligning to TRBD2. The CDR3 consists of 15 residues. Germline V gene lookup returns CDR1 SSHAT and CDR2 FNYEAQ (reference sequence). V dropped 1 base and J dropped 3; count of bases not matched to a gene: 4. CDR3 coding DNA: TGTGCCAGCAGCTTAGGCGGGGGAGGGACAGATACGCAGTATTTT. Protein product: CASSLGGGGTDTQYF.

This sequence joins TRBV27 and TRBJ2-1; maybe TRBD2 (5 bases). The CDR3 length is 13 residues. The germline CDR1 and CDR2 sequences are MNHEY and SMNVEV (reference sequence). V was shortened by 6 bases and J by 9 bases, with 15 bases between the two germline ends. CDR3 coding DNA: TGTGCCAGCAGGAACGGGCTAGAGGGTGAGCAGTTCTTC. Translation gives CASRNGLEGEQFF.

The rearrangement uses TRBV18 and TRBJ1-2; 9 bases are shared with TRBD1. The CDR3 is 13 amino acids. From germline, CDR1 is KGHSH and CDR2 LQKENI. The V and J ends lost 2 bases and 6 bases, in that order; junction bases with no gene match: 1. DNA of the CDR3: TGTGCCAGCTCACCAAGGACAGGGGATGGCTACACCTTC. Amino acid sequence: CASSPRTGDGYTF.

The rearrangement joins TRBV29-1 to TRBJ2-7; 9 nucleotides align to TRBD2. Germline V gives CDR1 SQVTM, CDR2 ANQGSEA. J was trimmed by 1 base and V by 4 bases; bases with no gene match: 5. This CDR3 is built from 14 residues. The CDR3 here is CSVAPSGKSYEQYF. As DNA, the CDR3 is TGCAGCGTTGCGCCTAGCGGGAAATCCTACGAGCAGTACTTC.

The rearrangement links TRBV28 to TRBJ2-2; 7 bases match TRBD2. The CDR3 totals 14 residues. V was clipped by 8 bases and J by 6 bases; unmatched bases: 9. The germline CDR1 and CDR2 sequences are MDHEN and SYDVKM. Written as DNA, the CDR3 is TGTGCCAGCTGTGGGAGGGCCTACGCCGGGGAGCTGTTTTTT. Encoded protein: CASCGRAYAGELFF. Complete variable domain (other parts from reference TRBV28 and TRBJ2-2): DVKVTQSSRYLVKRTGEKVFLECVQDMDHENMFWYRQDPGLGLRLIYFSYDVKMKEKGDIPEGYSVSREKKERFSLILESASTNQTSMYLCASCGRAYAGELFFGEGSRLTVL.